One sample yielded the 26 T cell receptor beta chains listed below, sequenced in a study of shared clonotypes between healthy human individuals (dated by TCRdb to the early 2020s). Library prep was done by the immunoSEQ multiplex PCR assay. In its TCRdb copy, this immuneACCESS table keeps in-frame sequences only and misses some clones. Where compared with another copy, unresolved V genes explain less than half of these, and the others have no known cause. Across this sample there are more than 400,000 clones, with almost 80% seen only once. The top ten hold more than 10% of the sample. The sequencing sample was made of PBMCs. These receptors were collected from a woman in her thirties or forties in good health. Some clones in this sample may be carry-over from other donors' samples.

V and J are TRBV14 and TRBJ2-7; TRBD1 matches at 9 bases. The CDR3 extends over 15 amino acids. J lost 5 bases, V lost 4 bases, and 9 bases had no gene match. CDR1 SGHDN and CDR2 FVKESK come from the germline V gene. The CDR3: CASSPLGTGFHEQYF. CDR3 nucleotides: TGTGCCAGCAGCCCTTTGGGGACAGGGTTTCACGAGCAGTACTTC.

The V gene is TRBV7-9, the J gene TRBJ2-2; TRBD1 matches at 8 bases. The CDR3 extends over 16 amino acids. Germline values: CDR1 SEHNR, CDR2 FQNEAQ (reference sequence). Losses at the gene ends were 5 bases for V and 4 bases for J; bases not matched to a gene: 9. DNA for the CDR3: TGTGCCAGCAGCCCCCCCGGGACAGGTCCCACCGGGGAGCTGTTTTTT. Protein sequence: CASSPPGTGPTGELFF.

CDR3 bases: TGTGCCAGCACCGGGACAGGGGGGACCCAAGAGACCCAGTACTTC. Its protein product is CASTGTGGTQETQYF. This chain uses TRBV2 with TRBJ2-5; the match to TRBD1 covers 11 bases. The CDR3 totals 15 residues. Germline lookup yields CDR1 SNHLY and CDR2 FYNNEI. V shed 7 bases, J shed 1 base, and the junction held 5 bases outside the gene matches.

The V and J genes are TRBV18 and TRBJ1-1, with a tentative D call TRBD1 (6 bases). The V and J ends lost 3 bases and 2 bases respectively, with 10 bases between them. CDR3 length equals 14 residues. The V gene's germline CDR1 is KGHSH and CDR2 LQKENI. CDR3 residues: CASSPGQQNTEAFF. CDR3 coding DNA: TGTGCCAGCTCACCCGGACAGCAAAACACTGAAGCTTTCTTT. The entire variable domain, with the rest obtained from reference TRBV18 and TRBJ1-1, is as follows: NAGVMQNPRHLVRRRGQEARLRCSPMKGHSHVYWYRQLPEEGLKFMVYLQKENIIDESGMPKERFSAEFPKEGPSILRIQQVVRGDSAAYFCASSPGQQNTEAFFGQGTRLTVV.

This chain connects TRBV7-9 to TRBJ1-3; 7 bases line up with TRBD1. CDR3 length equals 14 residues. The germline V gene has CDR1 SEHNR and CDR2 FQNEAQ (reference sequence). This chain's CDR3 is CAVTGTFSGNTIYF. The DNA for the CDR3 is TGTGCGGTGACAGGGACCTTCTCTGGAAACACCATATATTTT.

The chain recombines TRBV18 with TRBJ2-5, with no clear D. Per germline, CDR1 KGHSH and CDR2 LQKENI. V was shortened by 2 bases and J by 0 bases, with 16 bases between the two germline ends. This CDR3 is built from 17 residues. CDR3 in amino acids: CASSPTRHVPYQETQYF. The DNA for the CDR3 is TGTGCCAGCTCACCAACCCGACACGTACCGTACCAAGAGACCCAGTACTTC.

This chain uses TRBV11-2 with TRBJ2-3; D not resolved. This CDR3 has 17 amino acids. V lost 5 bases, J lost 5 bases, and 23 bases lay in between. CDR1 SGHAT and CDR2 FQNNGV come from the germline V gene. The CDR3 reads CASSILRPRQQRDTQYF. The CDR3 bases are TGTGCCAGCAGCATCCTGCGCCCTAGGCAGCAAAGAGATACGCAGTATTTT.

V gene TRBV5-7 combines with J gene TRBJ2-1; no clear D. TRBV5-7 qualifies as an ORF whose function is uncertain. The CDR3 extends over 12 amino acids. The V end lost 1 base, the J end lost 6 bases, and 5 bases lay between the germline ends. The CDR3, as DNA: TGTGCCAGCAGCTTGCGCCTCAATGAGCAGTTCTTC. As protein: CASSLRLNEQFF.

This CDR3 is CASSWTSGDTGELFF. The CDR3 region has the DNA TGTGCCAGCAGTTGGACTAGCGGAGACACCGGGGAGCTGTTTTTT. This chain connects TRBV6-5 to TRBJ2-2; TRBD2 aligns across 10 bases. The CDR3 is 15 amino acids. The V segment lost 4 bases and the J segment 3 bases; nucleotides outside the gene matches: 2. CDR1 and CDR2 from the germline V gene are MNHEY and SVGAGI.

This clone has just one count. The chain has TRBV2 and TRBJ2-7; D not certain. The CDR3 runs 12 residues. CDR1 is SNHLY, CDR2 FYNNEI, per germline. The V end lost 6 bases, the J end lost 4 bases, and 10 bases lay between the germline ends. CDR3 in amino acids: CASRRQLYEQYF. Written as DNA, the CDR3 is TGTGCCAGCAGACGACAATTATACGAGCAGTACTTC.

The rearrangement joins TRBV4-3 to TRBJ2-1, with D unclear. CDR1 is LGHNA and CDR2 is YSLEER in the germline V gene. Between the trimmed V and J ends, which lost 0 bases and 2 bases, there was a span of 11 bases. There are 16 residues in the CDR3. CDR3 DNA sequence: TGCGCCAGCAGCCAAGATTGGCCCGACCCCTACAATGAGCAGTTCTTC. This gives the protein CASSQDWPDPYNEQFF.

This clone was counted a few times. This chain links TRBV5-1 with TRBJ2-2, with a tentative D call TRBD2 (5 bases). The V gene's germline CDR1 is SGHRS and CDR2 YFSETQ. The CDR3 runs 14 residues. V shed 4 bases and J shed 4 bases, with 11 bases lying between them. The CDR3 bases are TGCGCCAGCAGCATAGCCACTAGCACCGGGGAGCTGTTTTTT. This sequence encodes CASSIATSTGELFF.

V is TRBV6-6 and J is TRBJ2-7, with 10 bases matching TRBD2. The CDR3 runs to 15 residues. J lost 0 bases, V lost 8 bases, and 7 bases had no gene match. Looked up from germline, CDR1 is MNHNY and CDR2 is SVGAGI (reference sequence). The CDR3 DNA sequence: TGTGCCAGCGCGCAGGTAGCGGGAGGCTCCTACGAGCAGTACTTC. Its translation is CASAQVAGGSYEQYF.

The chain links TRBV5-1 to TRBJ2-1, with 10 bases fitting TRBD1. The CDR3 has 16 residues. CDR1 is SGHRS and CDR2 is YFSETQ in the germline V gene. The junction had 14 bases not matched to a gene; V was cut back by 9 bases and J by 5 bases. Written as DNA, the CDR3 is TGCGCCAACTCCCGTTTCGGGGACAGGGGAAACAATGAGCAGTTCTTC. This encodes CANSRFGDRGNNEQFF.

This clone is a singleton in its sample. The chain employs TRBV9 and TRBJ2-1; tentative D call: TRBD1 (6 bases). Trimming took 2 bases from V and 8 from J, leaving 17 bases between them. CDR3 size: 15 residues. Per the germline V gene, CDR1 is SGDLS and CDR2 is YYNGEE. CDR3 bases: TGTGCCAGCAGCGTGTCCGAGACAGGCCGCGATGAGCAGTTCTTC. Translation gives CASSVSETGRDEQFF.

This clone was recorded at least ten times. This chain uses TRBV28 with TRBJ1-2; no firm D call. This CDR3 region has 13 residues. Trimming took off 6 bases at V and 5 bases at J, with 13 bases between the two ends. The V gene's germline CDR1 is MDHEN and CDR2 SYDVKM. This chain's CDR3 is CASRTDGGYGYTF. CDR3 nucleotide sequence: TGTGCCAGCAGAACCGACGGCGGGTATGGCTACACCTTC.

The chain uses TRBV11-2 and TRBJ1-1, with 7 bases identical to TRBD1. Germline CDR1 and CDR2: SGHAT and FQNNGV. V shed 0 bases and J 2 bases; nucleotides not matched to a gene: 9. CDR3 length equals 17 residues. The CDR3 sequence: CASSLEAPGQYNTEAFF. The CDR3, as DNA: TGTGCCAGCAGCTTAGAGGCCCCGGGACAGTACAACACTGAAGCTTTCTTT.

This clone was seen more than once but under ten times. The chain joins TRBV19 to TRBJ2-1; D uncertain. There are 13 residues in the CDR3. V lost 0 bases and J 10 bases, leaving 10 bases between the germline ends. Germline-derived CDR1 and CDR2 are LNHDA and SQIVND (reference sequence). In DNA form, the CDR3 reads TGTGCCAGTAGTATAGATCGGATACAGGAGCAGTTCTTC. Protein product: CASSIDRIQEQFF.

This clone was seen a handful of times. V gene TRBV28 combines with J gene TRBJ1-2; D gene ambiguous. Trimming removed 5 bases from V and 8 bases from J, with 18 bases in between. In germline, CDR1 is MDHEN, CDR2 SYDVKM. The CDR3 consists of 14 residues. The CDR3 region has the DNA TGTGCCAGCAGTCCCCCGGTCGGCTTAGGAGGCTACACCTTC. It encodes CASSPPVGLGGYTF.

In its sample, this clone was seen a few times. The chain combines TRBV9 with TRBJ2-1, with 11 positions matching TRBD1. Unmatched junction bases numbered 7, after V lost 4 bases and J lost 4 bases. In germline, CDR1 is SGDLS, CDR2 YYNGEE. The CDR3 sequence is 16 residues long. CDR3 DNA: TGTGCCAGCAGCACAACCGGGACAGGGGGTTACAATGAGCAGTTCTTC. Its protein is CASSTTGTGGYNEQFF. Together with reference TRBV9 and TRBJ2-1, the CDR3 gives the full variable domain: DSGVTQTPKHLITATGQRVTLRCSPRSGDLSVYWYQQSLDQGLQFLIQYYNGEERAKGNILERFSAQQFPDLHSELNLSSLELGDSALYFCASSTTGTGGYNEQFFGPGTRLTVL.

This clone has only a few counts. The gene calls are TRBV6-4 and TRBJ2-2; tentatively, D is TRBD2 (6 bases). The CDR3 runs to 13 residues. From germline, CDR1 is MRHNA and CDR2 SNTAGT. Trimming removed 8 bases at V and 7 bases at J, with 14 bases between. CDR3 in amino acids: CASAASDNGELFF. The CDR3 DNA sequence: TGTGCCAGCGCGGCTAGCGATAACGGGGAGCTGTTTTTT.

In this sample, this clone turned up a few times. The chain employs TRBV5-4 and TRBJ2-5; a possible D gene is TRBD2 (5 bases). The CDR3 totals 15 residues. Germline CDR1 SGHNT, CDR2 YYREEE (reference sequence). With 2 bases removed from V and 2 bases from J, the gap between germline ends came to 13 bases. The DNA of the CDR3 is TGTGCCAGCAGCTTAGTTGGGATAGCGCAAGAGACCCAGTACTTC. Protein sequence: CASSLVGIAQETQYF.

As for this clone: The junction does not match germline at one end; this may be a read error. This chain links TRBV5-1 with TRBJ2-3; TRBD2 aligns across 9 bases. Germline values: CDR1 SGHRS, CDR2 YFSETQ. The CDR3 length is 17 residues. Here the CDR3 DNA reads TGCGCCAGCAGCTTGGGGCCGGGTGGGACTAGCATAGATACGCAGTATTTT. It encodes CASSLGPGGTSIDTQYF.

This chain connects TRBV13 to TRBJ2-3, with D tentatively TRBD1 or TRBD2 (5 bases each). The germline CDR1 and CDR2 sequences are PRHDT and FYEKMQ (reference sequence). V lost 5 bases and J 0 bases, leaving 15 bases between the germline ends. CDR3 length: 16 residues. CDR3 bases: TGTGCCAGCAGCCTCGGGACCACTATTAGCACAGATACGCAGTATTTT. Translated: CASSLGTTISTDTQYF.

The chain is built from TRBV5-1 and TRBJ2-3; 11 bases map to TRBD2. V lost 5 bases, J lost 6 bases, and 5 bases stayed unmatched. Germline V CDR1 and CDR2: SGHRS, YFSETQ. The CDR3 spans 14 residues. CDR3 sequence reads: CASRIAGGPDTQYF. CDR3 bases: TGCGCCAGCAGGATAGCGGGAGGGCCGGATACGCAGTATTTT. The whole variable domain, remainder taken from reference TRBV5-1 and TRBJ2-3, is KAGVTQTPRYLIKTRGQQVTLSCSPISGHRSVSWYQQTPGQGLQFLFEYFSETQRNKGNFPGRFSGRQFSNSRSEMNVSTLELGDSALYLCASRIAGGPDTQYFGPGTRLTVL.

The rearrangement uses TRBV27 and TRBJ1-1; tentative D call: TRBD1 (6 bases). V gave up 1 base and J gave up 5 bases, with 11 bases separating them. The germline V gene has CDR1 MNHEY and CDR2 SMNVEV (reference sequence). The CDR3 has 14 amino acids. This CDR3 reads CASSLWGGQTEAFF. CDR3 bases: TGTGCCAGCAGTTTATGGGGGGGGCAGACTGAAGCTTTCTTT.